This TCR beta chain derives from a study of cytomegalovirus exposure and HLA in healthy donors. The overall study: Per a later analysis, the 666 first-cohort and over 90 validation repertoires shared one platform. Study-level results: Three CMV-associated chains were confirmed in vitro to be specific for CMV antigens. Associated with cytomegalovirus, according to the listing, were 170 or so TCR beta chains. One later analysis, an examination of the roughly 110 validation repertoires, found that first-cohort TCR clusters tended to co-occur in them.

Worth noting for this clone: What it binds is unknown.

Assay used: immunoSEQ multiplex PCR; TCRdb lists only in-frame clones, some missing. This sample has 200,000 or so clones, with about 90% found just once. Germline V gene lookup returns CDR1 SGHRS and CDR2 YFSETQ. V lost 2 bases and J lost 4; bases outside the gene matches: 17. The CDR3 loop spans 19 amino acids. This sequence joins TRBV5-1 and TRBJ2-5; 10 bases agree with TRBD2. The sample taken for sequencing was PBMCs. This clonotype originated in a woman under 30 in good health and CMV-seronegative. CDR3 nucleotides: TGCGCCAGCAGCTTAAGAAGGCTAGCGGGAGCCCCAGGGGGAGAGACCCAGTACTTC. This gives the protein CASSLRRLAGAPGGETQYF.